One TCR beta chain is described in this entry. Its antigen is currently unknown. These data come from a study of Ad26.COV2.S vaccination and SARS-CoV-2 variants. Study information: Intramuscular Ad26.COV2.S doses were given once or twice, 56 days apart.

Treatment meaning: some 20 received Ad26.COV2.S at low or high dose, single or two shots; several received placebo; per-sample allocation not given. The samples were gathered on day 63 after the first injection of vaccine or placebo. Regarding the study as a whole: Whether participants received vaccine or placebo, their non-spike TCR breadth was similar. Vaccine recipients had higher spike-specific TCR breadth than placebo recipients. Total T cell responses were possibly underestimated by TCR breadth and depth analyses.

The assay was immunoSEQ multiplex PCR, and TCRdb's table has in-frame clones only and misses some. The repertoire includes 400,000 to 450,000 clones, approximately 92% of them detected once, and more than 1.5% sits in the top ten. This TCR was recovered from a person between 18 and 65 years old who received the Ad26.COV2.S COVID-19 vaccine or a placebo. Source: peripheral blood, taken in a trial of Ad26.COV2.S vaccine versus placebo.

CDR3 loop: CASSFGVKETQYF. The CDR3 nucleotides read TGTGCCAGCAGCTTCGGGGTAAAGGAGACCCAGTACTTC. This sequence joins TRBV11-3 and TRBJ2-5; D possibly corresponds to TRBD2 (5 bases). The CDR3 runs 13 residues. Germline assignment: CDR1 SGHNT and CDR2 YENEEA. Trimming cost V 3 bases and J 5 bases, with 10 bases left between them.